The clone carrying this TCR beta chain was observed a handful of times. Its antigen is undetermined. This sample was taken from a study of T cell responses to AZD1222 COVID-19 vaccine. Germline V lookup: CDR1 LGHDT, CDR2 YNNKEL (reference sequence). The CDR3 length is 12 residues. Trimming cost V 4 bases and J 4 bases, with 2 bases left between them. This table comes from immunoSEQ multiplex PCR, and its TCRdb copy is limited to in-frame clones, with some not included. The sample lists more than 95,000 clones, about 79% occurring once. Second doses that came at about 4 or about 12 weeks were put together. Findings and limits, study-wide: A mostly white British donor set with more females was recruited, and clonal diversity was possibly underestimated. Close to half of spike-specific TCRs reportedly recognize unmutated variant regions. Seropositive status at baseline applied to only a handful of AZD1222 recipients.

Sequenced material: peripheral blood, taken 28 days after the second AZD1222 dose. The rearrangement joins TRBV3-1 (or the pseudogene TRBV3-2) to TRBJ2-6; D is unresolved. The clonotype comes from an adult who received the AZD1222 COVID-19 vaccine. CDR3 in amino acids: CASSPGANVLTF. DNA of the CDR3: TGTGCCAGCAGCCCCGGGGCCAACGTCCTGACTTTC.